A single sample gave rise to the 30 T cell receptor beta chains below, sequenced in a study of cytomegalovirus exposure and HLA in healthy donors. The PCR used 60 Vbeta and 13 Jbeta primers. The repertoire was sequenced with immunoSEQ multiplex PCR; TCRdb's copy has only in-frame clones and lacks some. The table lists around 110,000 clones, roughly 9% of them singletons. Sequencing was carried out using PBMCs. The receptors originated from a man aged 25-45 years in good health and CMV-seronegative.

V is TRBV28 and J is TRBJ1-5, with D possibly TRBD1 on 6 matching bases. Germline V lookup: CDR1 MDHEN, CDR2 SYDVKM. V gave up 7 bases and J gave up 1 base, with 14 bases separating them. CDR3 length: 15 amino acids. The CDR3 sequence is CASNPGGQSNQPQHF. CDR3 bases: TGTGCCAGCAACCCGGGGGGCCAAAGCAATCAGCCCCAGCATTTT.

This clone showed up just a few times. The chain recombines TRBV6-5 with TRBJ1-1; TRBD1 matches 10 bases. V dropped 6 bases and J dropped 3; count of bases not matched to a gene: 7. Germline loops: CDR1 MNHEY, CDR2 SVGAGI. This CDR3 region has 15 residues. This chain's CDR3 is CASRRQGADDTEAFF. The CDR3 bases are TGTGCCAGCAGGCGACAGGGGGCTGATGACACTGAAGCTTTCTTT.

Only a few counts were recorded for this clone. The junction departs from germline at one end; a sequencing error may be responsible. The V call is TRBV6-1, the J call TRBJ1-2; 9 bases line up with TRBD1. Germline loops: CDR1 MNHNS, CDR2 SASEGT. The CDR3 totals 14 residues. Written as DNA, the CDR3 is TGTGCCAGCAGTCTCGGACAGGGGCCCCGCGGCTACCCCTTC. Translated: CASSLGQGPRGYPF.

The genes are TRBV5-1 and TRBJ2-1, with 12 bases identical to TRBD2. V gave up 4 bases and J gave up 9 bases; unmatched junction bases: 11. The CDR3 runs 16 residues. Germline-derived CDR1 and CDR2 are SGHRS and YFSETQ. CDR3 sequence (DNA): TGCGCCAGCAGCCACGGGCCCCTAGCGGGAGGGTCTGAGCAGTTCTTC. It yields the protein CASSHGPLAGGSEQFF.

This clone was seen a handful of times. This chain uses TRBV9 with TRBJ2-5; D possibly corresponds to TRBD2 (6 bases). The CDR3 covers 15 residues. Trimming took off 4 bases at V and 5 bases at J, with 18 bases between the two ends. Germline V CDR1 and CDR2: SGDLS, YYNGEE. CDR3 amino acids: CASSPGSIVGETQYF. CDR3 sequence (DNA): TGTGCCAGCAGCCCCGGGAGCATAGTCGGGGAGACCCAGTACTTC.

The chain has TRBV19 and TRBJ1-2; possible D gene TRBD1, 6 bases. The V end lost 9 bases, the J end lost 8 bases, and 13 bases lay between the germline ends. There are 11 residues in the CDR3. Germline CDR1 is LNHDA and CDR2 is SQIVND (reference sequence). The CDR3 sequence is CASNTGYGYTF. The DNA for the CDR3 is TGTGCCAGCAACACAGGGTACGGCTACACCTTC. Looking up the rest from reference TRBV19 and TRBJ1-2 gives the full variable domain: DGGITQSPKYLFRKEGQNVTLSCEQNLNHDAMYWYRQDPGQGLRLIYYSQIVNDFQKGDIAEGYSVSREKKESFPLTVTSAQKNPTAFYLCASNTGYGYTFGSGTRLTVV.

This clone turned up a few times. The gene calls are TRBV7-9 and TRBJ1-2, with 8 bases fitting TRBD1. The V segment lost 5 bases and the J segment 7 bases; nucleotides outside the gene matches: 3. The CDR3 has 12 amino acids. CDR1 and CDR2 (germline): SEHNR, FQNEAQ (reference sequence). The CDR3 DNA reads TGTGCCAGCAGCATTGACAGGGGTGGCTACACCTTC. This gives the protein CASSIDRGGYTF.

This chain joins TRBV9 and TRBJ1-3; D is uncertain. The V and J ends lost 3 bases and 0 bases respectively, with 13 bases between them. CDR1 and CDR2 (germline): SGDLS, YYNGEE. The CDR3 runs 16 residues. The CDR3 loop is CASSAGVTFSGNTIYF. The CDR3 nucleotides read TGTGCCAGCAGCGCCGGGGTGACGTTCTCTGGAAACACCATATATTTT.

V and J are TRBV29-1 and TRBJ2-2; tentatively, D is TRBD1 (7 bases). CDR1 and CDR2 (germline): SQVTM, ANQGSEA. This CDR3 has 14 residues. Deletions cut 3 bases from V and 5 bases from J, with 13 bases between. Written as DNA, the CDR3 is TGCAGCGTTGACAGGGGGGTAGTTACCGGGGAGCTGTTTTTT. This gives the protein CSVDRGVVTGELFF.

This clone appeared a few times. The CDR3 protein is CASSPRGSGNTIYF. CDR3 DNA sequence: TGTGCCAGCTCACCAAGGGGCTCTGGAAACACCATATATTTT. The genes are TRBV18 and TRBJ1-3, with D maybe TRBD1 (5 bases). In germline, CDR1 is KGHSH, CDR2 LQKENI. V was cut by 2 bases and J by 0 bases, with 5 bases left in between. The CDR3 contains 14 residues.

The chain links TRBV7-9 to TRBJ1-1; D may be TRBD1 (6 bases). Trimming stripped 0 bases from V and 7 bases from J, with 9 bases between. CDR3 length: 13 residues. Per germline, CDR1 SEHNR and CDR2 FQNEAQ (reference sequence). The CDR3 DNA follows: TGTGCCAGCAGCTTAGCAGGACAGCATGAAGCTTTCTTT. Protein sequence: CASSLAGQHEAFF.

This clone turned up a few times. The chain is built from TRBV2 and TRBJ2-7, with TRBD2 identical over 10 bases. Unmatched junction bases numbered 8, after V lost 5 bases and J lost 7 bases. The CDR3 has 14 amino acids. Per the germline V gene, CDR1 is SNHLY and CDR2 is FYNNEI. For the CDR3, the DNA is TGTGCCAGCAGTCAGCTAGCGGGAGTGGGGGAGCAGTACTTC. It specifies CASSQLAGVGEQYF. Full variable domain (remainder filled in from reference TRBV2 and TRBJ2-7): EPEVTQTPSHQVTQMGQEVILRCVPISNHLYFYWYRQILGQKVEFLVSFYNNEISEKSEIFDDQFSVERPDGSNFTLKIRSTKLEDSAMYFCASSQLAGVGEQYFGPGTRLTVT.

This chain uses TRBV6-5 with TRBJ1-1; D unresolved. This CDR3 contains 14 residues. Germline CDR1 is MNHEY and CDR2 is SVGAGI. V dropped 6 bases and J dropped 3 bases, with 14 bases sitting between them. CDR3 protein: CASSPEGGDTEAFF. The CDR3 region has the DNA TGTGCCAGCAGCCCCGAGGGAGGAGACACTGAAGCTTTCTTT.

In this sample, this clone turned up a few times. The chain uses TRBV5-6 and TRBJ2-7, with TRBD2 matching 9 bases. This CDR3 is 15 amino acids long. V dropped 2 bases and J dropped 3; count of bases not matched to a gene: 6. Per germline, CDR1 SGHDT and CDR2 YYEEEE. In nucleotides, the CDR3 is TGTGCCAGCAGCTTAGGCCTAGCGGGGAACTACGAGCAGTACTTC. It yields the protein CASSLGLAGNYEQYF.

This chain joins TRBV7-2 and TRBJ2-3, with unresolved D. The ends were cut back, 4 bases at V and 6 bases at J, with 14 bases in the middle. The germline V gene has CDR1 SGHTA and CDR2 FQGNSA. The CDR3 is 14 residues long. The CDR3 sequence is CASSSGGSGDTQYF. CDR3 bases: TGTGCCAGCAGCTCGGGTGGGTCCGGTGATACGCAGTATTTT.

The chain links TRBV19 to TRBJ1-5; no definite D call. The CDR3 is made up of 17 amino acids. V was cut by 4 bases and J by 2 bases, with 18 bases left in between. The germline gives CDR1 LNHDA, CDR2 SQIVND (reference sequence). The CDR3 DNA is TGTGCCAGTAGTACTTCCCGGGAGCCTCTGGGCAATCAGCCCCAGCATTTT. Amino acid sequence: CASSTSREPLGNQPQHF.

This clone was counted a few times. V is TRBV7-9 and J is TRBJ1-2; 8 bases match TRBD1. V shed 0 bases and J 10 bases; nucleotides not matched to a gene: 7. CDR1 and CDR2 from the germline V gene are SEHNR and FQNEAQ (reference sequence). The CDR3 contains 14 residues. In DNA form, the CDR3 reads TGTGCCAGCAGCTTAGCGCAGGGGGCCCGACCCTACACCTTC. Translation: CASSLAQGARPYTF.

This clone was observed a few times. This chain links TRBV6-1 with TRBJ2-7, with 9 nucleotides matching TRBD1. J was trimmed by 3 bases and V by 7 bases; bases with no gene match: 7. The CDR3 is made up of 14 amino acids. Germline-derived CDR1 and CDR2 are MNHNS and SASEGT. The DNA for the CDR3 is TGTGCCAGCAATGGGGGACAGGGTCACTACGAGCAGTACTTC. Translation gives CASNGGQGHYEQYF.

The chain recombines TRBV19 with TRBJ1-5; 8 bases agree with TRBD1. The CDR3 has 16 residues. The ends lost 4 bases at V and 6 bases at J; junction bases unmatched: 11. CDR1 LNHDA and CDR2 SQIVND come from the germline V gene (reference sequence). The CDR3 protein is CASSTGGTGGRQPQHF. CDR3 DNA: TGTGCCAGTAGTACTGGCGGGACAGGCGGACGTCAGCCCCAGCATTTT.

This clone was counted only a few times. The V gene is TRBV7-2, the J gene TRBJ1-2, with D unclear. Germline assignment: CDR1 SGHTA and CDR2 FQGNSA. Trimming stripped 7 bases from V and 0 bases from J, with 15 bases between. The CDR3 totals 15 residues. The CDR3 spells CASILSLSANYGYTF. The DNA of the CDR3 is TGTGCCAGCATCCTTAGTCTCAGCGCTAACTATGGCTACACCTTC.

This clone occurred a few times. CDR3 loop: CASSLGHSRDIYEQYF. CDR3 DNA sequence: TGTGCCAGCAGCTTAGGGCATAGCCGGGACATCTACGAGCAGTACTTC. The genes are TRBV7-8 and TRBJ2-7; TRBD1 might be the D (6 bases). The CDR3 sequence is 16 residues long. The ends were cut back, 1 base at V and 3 bases at J, with 16 bases in the middle. Germline CDR1 and CDR2: SGHVS and FQNEAQ.

This clone was seen a few times. This sequence joins TRBV5-1 and TRBJ1-6, with 8 bases lining up with TRBD1. The CDR3 runs 15 residues. CDR1 and CDR2 from the germline V gene are SGHRS and YFSETQ. V lost 3 bases, J lost 13 bases, and 12 bases stayed unmatched. The CDR3 protein is CASSSTGDPPSPLHF. For the CDR3, the DNA is TGCGCCAGCAGCTCGACAGGGGACCCTCCGTCTCCCCTCCACTTT.

This chain links TRBV6-1 with TRBJ1-4; 9 bases are a match to TRBD1. The germline gives CDR1 MNHNS, CDR2 SASEGT. The junction had 6 bases not matched to a gene; V was cut back by 5 bases and J by 5 bases. CDR3 size: 15 residues. The CDR3 nucleotides read TGTGCCAGCAGTTTAGGGGGACAGGGAAATGAAAAACTGTTTTTT. This gives the protein CASSLGGQGNEKLFF.

V usage is TRBV27 and J usage is TRBJ2-7; D perhaps matches TRBD1 (6 bases). Trimming took 6 bases from V and 2 from J, leaving 14 bases between them. Germline V lookup: CDR1 MNHEY, CDR2 SMNVEV (reference sequence). The CDR3 has 14 residues. CDR3 in amino acids: CASRPPGHTYEQYF. CDR3 coding DNA: TGTGCCAGCAGACCCCCGGGACACACCTACGAGCAGTACTTC.

The V and J genes are TRBV7-3 and TRBJ1-1, with D possibly matching TRBD1 (6 bases). The V gene's germline CDR1 is SGHTA and CDR2 FQGTGA. The CDR3 covers 14 residues. V lost 5 bases and J 5 bases, leaving 15 bases between the germline ends. CDR3 in amino acids: CASSRLGGGTEAFF. The CDR3 DNA follows: TGTGCCAGCAGCCGGTTAGGGGGGGGGACTGAAGCTTTCTTT.

The V and J genes are TRBV13 and TRBJ2-5; D might be TRBD1 (6 bases). Between the trimmed V and J ends, which lost 0 bases and 4 bases, there was a span of 12 bases. The CDR3 runs 15 residues. The germline CDR1 and CDR2 sequences are PRHDT and FYEKMQ (reference sequence). This CDR3 reads CASSLGTGIAETQYF. The CDR3 nucleotides read TGTGCCAGCAGCTTAGGGACAGGAATCGCAGAGACCCAGTACTTC.

This clone occurred a few times. V and J are TRBV7-6 and TRBJ1-1; D not resolved. V was shortened by 2 bases and J by 1 base, with 5 bases between the two germline ends. CDR3 length equals 13 residues. Looked up from germline, CDR1 is SGHVS and CDR2 is FNYEAQ. CDR3 nucleotide sequence: TGTGCCAGCAGCTTACAGGAGAACACTGAAGCTTTCTTT. Translated, it gives CASSLQENTEAFF.

This chain links TRBV9 with TRBJ2-3; D is ambiguous. With 0 bases removed from V and 2 bases from J, the gap between germline ends came to 7 bases. This CDR3 region has 14 residues. Germline V gives CDR1 SGDLS, CDR2 YYNGEE. As DNA, the CDR3 is TGTGCCAGCAGCGTAGACAGCCTCACAGATACGCAGTATTTT. Its protein is CASSVDSLTDTQYF.

The rearrangement uses TRBV19 and TRBJ2-7, with 9 bases lining up with TRBD1. This CDR3 comprises 13 residues. J gave up 5 bases and V 6 bases, and 5 bases lay outside the gene matches. CDR1 and CDR2 from the germline V gene are LNHDA and SQIVND (reference sequence). As DNA, the CDR3 is TGTGCCAGTAGAGGACAGGGGCTAAACGAGCAGTACTTC. Translated: CASRGQGLNEQYF.

This clone has only a few counts. V gene TRBV2 combines with J gene TRBJ2-7, with D tentatively TRBD2 (5 bases). The CDR3 sequence is 12 residues long. Germline-derived CDR1 and CDR2 are SNHLY and FYNNEI. The V end was cut by 8 bases, the J end by 3 bases, with 11 bases between. CDR3 sequence: CASGVGVYEQYF. In nucleotides, the CDR3 is TGTGCCAGCGGGGTCGGGGTCTACGAGCAGTACTTC.